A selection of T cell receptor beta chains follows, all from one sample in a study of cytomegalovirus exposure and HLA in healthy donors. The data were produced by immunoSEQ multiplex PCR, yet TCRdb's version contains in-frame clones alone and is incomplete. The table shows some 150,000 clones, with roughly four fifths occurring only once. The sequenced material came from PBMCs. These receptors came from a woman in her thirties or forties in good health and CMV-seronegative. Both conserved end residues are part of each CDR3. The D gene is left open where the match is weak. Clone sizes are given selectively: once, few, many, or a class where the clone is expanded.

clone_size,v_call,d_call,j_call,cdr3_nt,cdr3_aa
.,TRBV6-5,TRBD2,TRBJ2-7,TGTGCCAGCAGTAGAGCGGGACCAACCTACGAGCAGTACTTC,CASSRAGPTYEQYF
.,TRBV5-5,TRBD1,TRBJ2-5,TGTGCCAGCAGCTTGGGGGCAACAGGGGTACGGGAAGAGACCCAGTACTTC,CASSLGATGVREETQYF
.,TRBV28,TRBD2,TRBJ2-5,TGTGCCAGCAGACGGGGACTAGCGGGAGAGACCCAGTACTTC,CASRRGLAGETQYF
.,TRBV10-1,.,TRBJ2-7,TGCGCCAGCAGTGGTTTCGGGTCGGGCGAGCAGTACTTC,CASSGFGSGEQYF
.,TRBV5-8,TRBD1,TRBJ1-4,TGTGCCAGCAGCTTGGGGCCCGACAGGGTTAATGAAAAACTGTTTTTT,CASSLGPDRVNEKLFF
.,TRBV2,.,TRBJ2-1,TGTGCCAGCAGACCTTTACCCGGGAGTAGTAGCTACAATGAGCAGTTCTTC,CASRPLPGSSSYNEQFF
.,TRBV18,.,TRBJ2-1,TGTGCCAGCTCACCAATTCCGGGTTACAATGAGCAGTTCTTC,CASSPIPGYNEQFF
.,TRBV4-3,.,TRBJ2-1,TGCGCCAGCAGCCAGAGACCAGGATATCAAGCGGAGGAGCAGTTCTTC,CASSQRPGYQAEEQFF
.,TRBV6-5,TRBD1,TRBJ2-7,TGTGCCAGCAGTTACCCACAGGGACAGGGAAACTACGAGCAGTACTTC,CASSYPQGQGNYEQYF
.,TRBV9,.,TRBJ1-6,TGTGCCAGCAGCCCCCAGGGTGGGAATTCACCCCTCCACTTT,CASSPQGGNSPLHF
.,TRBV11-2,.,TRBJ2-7,TGTGCCAGCAGCTTAGGTGCAGGGTTCAGCTACGAGCAGTACTTC,CASSLGAGFSYEQYF
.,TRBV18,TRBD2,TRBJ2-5,TGTGCCAGCTCCCCTCGGGAGGGCCGAGAGACCCAGTACTTC,CASSPREGRETQYF
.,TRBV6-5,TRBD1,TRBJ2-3,TGTGCCAGCAGTTACTTTGGACAGGGTAGAGAAGATACGCAGTATTTT,CASSYFGQGREDTQYF
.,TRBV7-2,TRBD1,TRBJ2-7,TGTGCCAGCAGCTTCCGGACAGGCCTCGACGAGCAGTACTTC,CASSFRTGLDEQYF
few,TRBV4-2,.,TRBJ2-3,TGTGCCAGCAGCCGGGAGGGCACAGATACGCAGTATTTT,CASSREGTDTQYF
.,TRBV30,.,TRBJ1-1,TGTGCCCGTCGCCTCGGGGGCACTGAAGCTTTCTTT,CARRLGGTEAFF
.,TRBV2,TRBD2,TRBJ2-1,TGTGCCAGCGAAGGACTAGCGGGACACAATGAGCAGTTCTTC,CASEGLAGHNEQFF
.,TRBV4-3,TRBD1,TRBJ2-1,TGCGCCAGCAGCCAGACAGGGAGCCATGAGCAGTTCTTC,CASSQTGSHEQFF
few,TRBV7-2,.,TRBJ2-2,TGTGCCAGCAGCTTACGGCGGGAGAACACCGGGGAGCTGTTTTTT,CASSLRRENTGELFF
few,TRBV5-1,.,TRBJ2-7,TGCGCCAGCAGCCCAGGTGGCTTGGCAGTGGGGAGCGAGCAGTACTTC,CASSPGGLAVGSEQYF
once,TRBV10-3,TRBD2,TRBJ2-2,TGTGCCATCAGTGATACGGGAGGGCCAAGCGGGGAGCTGTTTTTT,CAISDTGGPSGELFF
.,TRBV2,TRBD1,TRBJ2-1,TGTGCCCGGTACGGACAGGGGGATTACAATGAGCAGTTCTTC,CARYGQGDYNEQFF
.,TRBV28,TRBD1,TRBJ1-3,TGTGCCAGCAGTTTCGTCGGGACAGACCCCTTGTCTGGAAACACCATATATTTT,CASSFVGTDPLSGNTIYF
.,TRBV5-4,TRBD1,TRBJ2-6,TGTGCCAGCAGCGGGGGACAGGGGGCTGCCGGGGCCAACGTCCTGACTTTC,CASSGGQGAAGANVLTF
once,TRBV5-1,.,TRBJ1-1,TGCGCCAGCAGCTTGAGCGACGGAGAAGAAGCTTTCTTT,CASSLSDGEEAFF
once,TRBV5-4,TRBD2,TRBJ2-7,TGTGCCAGCAGCGGGACTAGCGATGCCTACGAGCAGTACTTC,CASSGTSDAYEQYF
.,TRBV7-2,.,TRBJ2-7,TGTGCCAGCAGCTTAGTGGGGGGAGTGCAGTACTTC,CASSLVGGVQYF
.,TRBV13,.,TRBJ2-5,TGTGCCAGCAGCTTTCCAGGGGCTGCGTTGGAGACCCAGTACTTC,CASSFPGAALETQYF
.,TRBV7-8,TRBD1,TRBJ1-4,TGTGCCAGCAGCCGCGGGACAGGGGTTAATGAAAAACTGTTTTTT,CASSRGTGVNEKLFF
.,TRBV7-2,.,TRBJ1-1,TGTGCCAGCAGCTTAGCGCACAGCACTGAAGCTTTCTTT,CASSLAHSTEAFF
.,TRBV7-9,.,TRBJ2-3,TGTGCCAGCAACGGCCCGGAGAGGCAGTATTTT,CASNGPERQYF
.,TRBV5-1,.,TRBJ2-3,TGCGCCAGCAGCGAGGGGGGGTGGACAGATACGCAGTATTTT,CASSEGGWTDTQYF
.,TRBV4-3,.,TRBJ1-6,TGCGCCAGCAGCCAACACCGGGGGAACTATAATTCACCCCTCCACTTT,CASSQHRGNYNSPLHF
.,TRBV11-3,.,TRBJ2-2,TGTGCCAGCAGCCGAACAGGGAACACCGGGGAGCTGTTTTTT,CASSRTGNTGELFF
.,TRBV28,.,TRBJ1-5,TGTGCCAGTCGGAAACAGGGAAGAAGTCAGCCCCAGCATTTT,CASRKQGRSQPQHF
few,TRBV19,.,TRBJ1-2,TGTGCCAGTAGTATAGACAGATACTATGGCTACACCTTC,CASSIDRYYGYTF
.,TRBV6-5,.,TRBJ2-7,TGTGCCAGCAGCCCCGGGAACTACGAGCAGTACTTC,CASSPGNYEQYF
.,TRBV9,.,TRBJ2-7,TGTGCCAGCAGCGTAGGAGGCAGGGGATACGAGCAGTACTTC,CASSVGGRGYEQYF
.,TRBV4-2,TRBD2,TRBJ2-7,TGTGCCAGCAGCCAAGCCGGGACTAGCTCCTACGAGCAGTACTTC,CASSQAGTSSYEQYF
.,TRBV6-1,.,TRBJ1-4,TGTGCCAGCAGTGGGACACCACAGCCAACTAATGAAAAACTGTTTTTT,CASSGTPQPTNEKLFF
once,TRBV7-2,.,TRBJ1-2,TGTGCCAGCACCAATCCGACCAAGGGGCAGATAAAAGGCTACACCTTC,CASTNPTKGQIKGYTF
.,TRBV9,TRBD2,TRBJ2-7,TGTGCCAGCAGCGTAGCCCCAGCGGGAGAGGGGTACGAGCAGTACTTC,CASSVAPAGEGYEQYF
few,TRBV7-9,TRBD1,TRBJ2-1,TGTGCCAGCAGGTTCGACAGGGGAGGTAACAATGAGCAGTTCTTC,CASRFDRGGNNEQFF
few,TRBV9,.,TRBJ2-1,TGTGCCAGCAGCCCTCGACTAGAGAGCAACAATGAGCAGTTCTTC,CASSPRLESNNEQFF